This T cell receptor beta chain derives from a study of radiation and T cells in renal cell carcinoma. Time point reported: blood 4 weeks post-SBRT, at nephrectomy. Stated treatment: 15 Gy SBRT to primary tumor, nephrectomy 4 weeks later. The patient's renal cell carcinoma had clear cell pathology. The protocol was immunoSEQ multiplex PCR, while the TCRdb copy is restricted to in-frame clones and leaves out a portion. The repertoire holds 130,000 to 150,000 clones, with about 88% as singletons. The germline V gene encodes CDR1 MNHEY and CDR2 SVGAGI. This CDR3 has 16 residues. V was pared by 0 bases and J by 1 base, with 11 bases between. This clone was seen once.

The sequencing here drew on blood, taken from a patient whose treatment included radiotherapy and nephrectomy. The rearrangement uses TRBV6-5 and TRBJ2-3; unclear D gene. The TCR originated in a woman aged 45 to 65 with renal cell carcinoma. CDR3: CASSYSPTMGTDTQYF. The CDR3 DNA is TGTGCCAGCAGTTACTCGCCTACTATGGGCACAGATACGCAGTATTTT.